This record looks at one T cell receptor (beta chain) sequence and its context. The antigen it recognizes is unknown. No clone much larger than this one lies a single base away; base qualities are absent. This sample stems from a study of T cell changes during pregnancy in multiple sclerosis (dated 2019 in TCRdb). For the wider study: Changes in the T cell repertoire over the course of pregnancy were examined in this study in women with multiple sclerosis.

Library prep was done by the immunoSEQ multiplex PCR assay. The immuneACCESS repertoire file appears here via TCRdb, limited to in-frame rearrangements. These files lack a portion of the clones; in checked studies, under half of the deficit traces to unresolved V genes, and the cause of the others is not known. In all, the sample holds tens of thousands of clones, and about 92% of those were seen once. 0.4% to 0.5% of the sample rests with the top ten. Trimming removed 5 bases from V and 1 base from J; the gene matches leave 10 bases unexplained. The CDR3 holds 16 amino acids from the cysteine to the phenylalanine. Only the CDR3 portion is preserved as DNA: 48 bases, with reading frame beginning at the first base. CDR1 PRHDT and CDR2 FYEKMQ are derived from the germline V gene (reference sequence).

The clonotype comes from a female donor with multiple sclerosis, enrolled in a pregnancy study. This sequence uses TRBV13 and TRBJ1-1, with 7 central nucleotides matching TRBD1. Material: CD4+ T cells from peripheral blood mononuclear cells, obtained in the second trimester of pregnancy. The CDR3 corresponds to CASSPTDRARNTEAFF. In nucleotides, the sequence is TGTGCCAGCAGCCCTACCGACAGGGCTCGGAACACTGAAGCTTTCTTT.